The rows below give T cell receptor beta chains drawn from one sample of a study of T cell responses to AZD1222 COVID-19 vaccine. Profiling relied on immunoSEQ multiplex PCR, and the TCRdb table lists in-frame clones only, not all of them. The sample records over 100,000 clones, over 80% being singletons. Material: peripheral blood, obtained on day 0 of AZD1222 vaccination. The receptor source for this set is an adult in good health. CDR3s leave out the opening cysteine and the closing phenylalanine or tryptophan. D genes are given only for firm matches.

d_call j_call v_call cdr3_aa
TRBD1 TRBJ1-3 TRBV5-6 ASSLDRGYGNTIY
TRBD1 TRBJ1-5 TRBV7-2 ASSFYRGPNQPQH
- TRBJ2-7 TRBV5-1 ASSLRHSYEQY
- TRBJ2-7 TRBV6-1 ASSEAWVSYEQY
TRBD1 TRBJ2-2 TRBV7-2 ASSLGPGTGRTGELF
- TRBJ2-1 TRBV7-9 ASGYNEQF
- TRBJ2-7 TRBV27 ASSPRDLYEQY
TRBD1 TRBJ1-2 TRBV27 ASSLDRESGYT
- TRBJ2-1 TRBV12-3/TRBV12-4 ASSLEVRREQF
- TRBJ1-6 TRBV27 ASSLKASSYNSPLH
TRBD1 TRBJ1-2 TRBV7-8 ASSLRPTGGLRGYT
- TRBJ1-5 TRBV4-3 ASSPYAGSSQH
- TRBJ1-5 TRBV24-1 ATSGTGYDNQPQH
- TRBJ1-5 TRBV18 ASSPDTGNQPQH
- TRBJ2-1 TRBV5-4 ASSSISRSYNEQF
- TRBJ1-6 TRBV9 ASSVRAFGNSPLH
- TRBJ2-5 TRBV30 ATQGGGETQY
- TRBJ1-2 TRBV25-1 ASSIGANYGYT
- TRBJ1-1 TRBV6-5 ASSFGSVNTEAF
TRBD1 TRBJ1-1 TRBV19 ASSPDRGSEAF
TRBD1 TRBJ1-3 TRBV28 ASMTGPPSGNTIY
- TRBJ1-1 TRBV15 ATSREVGLGRNTEAF
TRBD2 TRBJ2-1 TRBV7-6 ASSGRLAVYNEQF
TRBD1 TRBJ1-1 TRBV7-2 ASSSGTGSFMNTEAF
- TRBJ1-2 TRBV7-9 ASSLVEWDGYT
- TRBJ2-2 TRBV13 ASSPRGKVDTGELF
- TRBJ1-2 TRBV4-3 ASSQDGVRPNT
- TRBJ1-1 TRBV5-1 ASSLFRNTEAF
- TRBJ2-1 TRBV6-4 ASSEGEWGREQF
TRBD1 TRBJ1-2 TRBV19 ASSITGRDSYGYT
TRBD1 TRBJ1-2 TRBV7-8 ASSRTGSYGYT
- TRBJ1-5 TRBV27 ASSPRAGNQPQH
- TRBJ2-7 TRBV5-1 ASSLEPTGGALSYEQY
- TRBJ1-2 TRBV20-1 SAWGGDGYT
- TRBJ2-3 TRBV6-5 ASSPALTDTQY
- TRBJ2-7 TRBV29-1 RKPTRGKEQY
TRBD1 TRBJ2-7 TRBV4-1 ASNQAQGASYEQY
- TRBJ2-7 TRBV5-6 ASSFRYEQY
- TRBJ2-7 TRBV28 ASSDAGPPYEQY
TRBD1 TRBJ1-2 TRBV7-2 ASSPDRTTYGYT
- TRBJ2-1 TRBV12-3/TRBV12-4 ASSLTDYEQF
- TRBJ2-7 TRBV4-2 ASSQASGTGTEQY
TRBD2 TRBJ2-1 TRBV24-1 ATRASGMAEQF
TRBD1 TRBJ2-7 TRBV10-3 AISGRDRASYEQY
- TRBJ1-1 TRBV2 ASNLRTGLAEAF
TRBD2 TRBJ2-3 TRBV5-1 ASRLAGVDTQY
- TRBJ1-6 TRBV5-1 ASSLGEGSPLH
- TRBJ1-3 TRBV9 ASSVVGGGNTIY
- TRBJ2-3 TRBV6-4 ASSQTGMDTQY
TRBD2 TRBJ2-7 TRBV11-2 ASSLRIWTSGRYEQY
- TRBJ1-3 TRBV4-3 ASSPQTPNSGNTIY
- TRBJ2-7 TRBV28 ASSFTGEQY
TRBD2 TRBJ2-7 TRBV29-1 SVVGLAGRSSYEQY
- TRBJ1-4 TRBV5-1 ASSLGRATNEKLF